This entry lists 13 T cell receptor beta chains sequenced from one sample in a study of T cell responses to AZD1222 COVID-19 vaccine. The data were produced by immunoSEQ multiplex PCR, yet TCRdb's version contains in-frame clones alone and is incomplete. The data show roughly 110,000 clones, 75% to 95% seen once. The material was peripheral blood, obtained 28 days after the second AZD1222 dose. The origin of the receptors is an adult who received the AZD1222 COVID-19 vaccine.

This sequence joins TRBV29-1 and TRBJ1-1; D not certain. Germline CDR1 is SQVTM and CDR2 is ANQGSEA. This CDR3 is built from 12 residues. Trimming removed 7 bases from V and 1 base from J, with 10 bases in between. The CDR3 DNA follows: TGCAGCGCCTACGACGGGAACACTGAAGCTTTCTTT. Translated, it gives CSAYDGNTEAFF.

This clone showed up just once. The V gene is TRBV6-5, the J gene TRBJ1-1; TRBD1 aligns across 7 bases. Germline V gene lookup returns CDR1 MNHEY and CDR2 SVGAGI. Unmatched junction bases numbered 6, after V lost 5 bases and J lost 6 bases. This CDR3 is built from 13 residues. CDR3 nucleotides: TGTGCCAGCAGTACCCGACAGGGAGCTGAAGCTTTCTTT. This codes for CASSTRQGAEAFF.

The gene calls are TRBV19 and TRBJ1-6, with D unresolved. In germline, CDR1 is LNHDA, CDR2 SQIVND (reference sequence). This CDR3 region has 14 residues. Trimming left V 3 bases short and J 4 bases short, with 7 bases between. This CDR3 is CASSMFGYNSPLHF. For the CDR3, the DNA is TGTGCCAGTAGTATGTTTGGATATAATTCACCCCTCCACTTT.

The V and J genes are TRBV6-5 and TRBJ2-1; 8 bases agree with TRBD2. Germline trimming cut 6 bases from V and 7 bases from J; bases unmatched to any gene: 2. Germline V gene sequence: CDR1 MNHEY, CDR2 SVGAGI. The CDR3 extends over 12 amino acids. CDR3 residues: CASRASGNEQFF. Written as DNA, the CDR3 is TGTGCCAGCAGGGCTAGCGGGAATGAGCAGTTCTTC.

V is TRBV4-2 and J is TRBJ2-2; no definite D call. The CDR3 has 15 amino acids. Germline CDR1 is LGHNA and CDR2 is YNFKEQ. The V gene lost 0 bases and the J gene lost 6 bases, with 11 bases spanning the gap. The CDR3 loop reads CASSQDGPVAGELFF. In DNA, the CDR3 is TGTGCCAGCAGCCAAGATGGACCGGTTGCCGGGGAGCTGTTTTTT.

The chain joins TRBV29-1 to TRBJ1-5; D is unresolved. V was shortened by 1 base and J by 3 bases, with 7 bases between the two germline ends. Germline CDR1 reads SQVTM; CDR2 reads ANQGSEA. This CDR3 comprises 13 residues. The CDR3 coding sequence is TGCAGCGTTGAAGCAGGCATCAATCAGCCCCAGCATTTT. Its protein product is CSVEAGINQPQHF.

V is TRBV6-5 and J is TRBJ1-2; the D is unclear. Germline values: CDR1 MNHEY, CDR2 SVGAGI. This CDR3 comprises 13 residues. The V end was cut by 6 bases, the J end by 0 bases, with 8 bases between. CDR3 protein: CASRSDTNYGYTF. The CDR3 DNA reads as TGTGCCAGCAGGTCGGATACTAACTATGGCTACACCTTC.

The J gene is TRBJ1-2, the V gene TRBV9; D is unclear. CDR3 length: 15 residues. CDR1 is SGDLS and CDR2 is YYNGEE in the germline V gene. Trimming removed 0 bases at V and 3 bases at J, with 12 bases between. The CDR3 DNA reads TGTGCCAGCAGCGTAGTCACAGTCGGCGACTATGGCTACACCTTC. Its protein is CASSVVTVGDYGYTF.

The chain recombines TRBV5-1 with TRBJ2-1; 10 nucleotides match TRBD2. The CDR3 has 17 amino acids. After removal of 0 bases from V and 3 bases from J, the junction contained 6 bases not matched to a gene. Germline CDR1 reads SGHRS; CDR2 reads YFSETQ. CDR3 nucleotide sequence: TGCGCCAGCAGCTTGGCCCCGCTAGCGGGGGTCTACAATGAGCAGTTCTTC. Protein: CASSLAPLAGVYNEQFF.

The V gene is TRBV28, the J gene TRBJ1-2, with 7 bases lining up with TRBD1. The J segment lost 5 bases and the V segment lost 4 bases, leaving 4 bases of the junction unmatched. The CDR3 loop spans 13 amino acids. Germline V lookup: CDR1 MDHEN, CDR2 SYDVKM. The CDR3 loop is CASSSGQNYGYTF. The CDR3 nucleotides are TGTGCCAGCAGTTCGGGACAGAATTATGGCTACACCTTC.

This chain connects TRBV6-6 to TRBJ2-1; 9 nucleotides line up with TRBD2. V lost 4 bases and J lost 7; bases outside the gene matches: 8. The CDR3 loop spans 15 amino acids. Germline CDR1 MNHNY, CDR2 SVGAGI (reference sequence). CDR3 DNA sequence: TGTGCCAGCAGTTTGCCGGGACTAGCCAAAAATGAGCAGTTCTTC. Translated: CASSLPGLAKNEQFF.

In DNA, the CDR3 is TGTGCCAGCAGCGCGGCCGGGACAGGGAATTCACCCCTCCACTTT. Its protein product is CASSAAGTGNSPLHF. The gene calls are TRBV7-9 and TRBJ1-6; the match to TRBD1 covers 9 bases. This CDR3 spans 15 amino acids. V shed 5 bases and J 7 bases; nucleotides not matched to a gene: 6. Germline CDR1 reads SEHNR; CDR2 reads FQNEAQ (reference sequence). Variable domain in full (rest from reference TRBV7-9 and TRBJ1-6): DTGVSQNPRHKITKRGQNVTFRCDPISEHNRLYWYRQTLGQGPEFLTYFQNEAQLEKSRLLSDRFSAERPKGSFSTLEIQRTEQGDSAMYLCASSAAGTGNSPLHFGNGTRLTVT.

The chain carries TRBV27 and TRBJ1-4; TRBD1 aligns across 10 bases. V shed 6 bases and J 6 bases; nucleotides not matched to a gene: 16. This CDR3 has 18 residues. The germline V gene encodes CDR1 MNHEY and CDR2 SMNVEV (reference sequence). CDR3 nucleotide sequence: TGTGCCAGCAGCCAAAGCGGGAGTACCGGGACAGGGGATGAAAAACTGTTTTTT. It specifies CASSQSGSTGTGDEKLFF.